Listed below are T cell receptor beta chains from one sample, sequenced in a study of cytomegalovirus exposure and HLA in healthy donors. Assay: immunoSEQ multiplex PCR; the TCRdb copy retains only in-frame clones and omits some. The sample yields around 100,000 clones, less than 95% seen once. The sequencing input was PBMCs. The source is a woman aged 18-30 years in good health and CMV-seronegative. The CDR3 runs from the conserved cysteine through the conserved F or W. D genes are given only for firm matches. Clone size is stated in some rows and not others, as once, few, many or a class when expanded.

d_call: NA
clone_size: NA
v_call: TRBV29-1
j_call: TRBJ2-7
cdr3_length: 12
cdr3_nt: TGCAGCGTTGAAATGACAGATTACGAGCAGTACTTC
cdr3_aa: CSVEMTDYEQYF

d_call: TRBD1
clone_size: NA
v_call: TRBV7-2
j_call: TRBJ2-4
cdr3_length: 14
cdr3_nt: TGTGCCAGCAGCTTAGGGGACAGGGCTTACATTCAGTACTTC
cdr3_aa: CASSLGDRAYIQYF

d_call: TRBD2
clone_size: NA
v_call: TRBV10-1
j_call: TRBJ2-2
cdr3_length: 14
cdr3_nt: TGCGCCAGCCTTCTAGCGGGAGATATCGGGGAGCTGTTTTTT
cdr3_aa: CASLLAGDIGELFF

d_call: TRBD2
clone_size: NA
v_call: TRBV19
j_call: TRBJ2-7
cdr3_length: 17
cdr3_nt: TGTGCCAGTAGTCCCCGGGGGGAGCGGGGATATACCTACGAGCAGTACTTC
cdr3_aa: CASSPRGERGYTYEQYF

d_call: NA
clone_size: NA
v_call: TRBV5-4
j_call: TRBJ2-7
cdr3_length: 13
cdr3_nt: TGTGCCAGCAGGCAGGTTGACTCCTACGAGCAGTACTTC
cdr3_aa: CASRQVDSYEQYF

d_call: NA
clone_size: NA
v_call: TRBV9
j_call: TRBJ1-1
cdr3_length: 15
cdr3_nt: TGTGCCAGCAGCCCCCGCCCAGAATTGAACACTGAAGCTTTCTTT
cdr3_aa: CASSPRPELNTEAFF

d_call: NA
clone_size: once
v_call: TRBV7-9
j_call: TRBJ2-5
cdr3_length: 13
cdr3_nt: TGTGCCAGCAGCTTAGAGCCTTATGAGACCCAGTACTTC
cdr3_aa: CASSLEPYETQYF

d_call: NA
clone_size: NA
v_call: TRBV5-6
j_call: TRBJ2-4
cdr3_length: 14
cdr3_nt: TGTGCCAGCAGCTTGATTAGGGGGGGAAACATTCAGTACTTC
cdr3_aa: CASSLIRGGNIQYF

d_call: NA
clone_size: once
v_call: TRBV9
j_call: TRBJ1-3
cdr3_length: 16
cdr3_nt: TGTGCCAGCAGCTCTGGTAGCAGGGCCGGAGGGAACACCATATATTTT
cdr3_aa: CASSSGSRAGGNTIYF

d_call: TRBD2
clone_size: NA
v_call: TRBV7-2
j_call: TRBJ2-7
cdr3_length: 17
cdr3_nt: TGTGCCAGCAGCTTAAACCGATTGACCGGCACGGGGGGCGAGCAGTACTTC
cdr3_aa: CASSLNRLTGTGGEQYF

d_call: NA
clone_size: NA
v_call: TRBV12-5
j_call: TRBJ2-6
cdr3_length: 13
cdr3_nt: TGTGCTAGTGCCGTCTCTGGGGCCAACGTCCTGACTTTC
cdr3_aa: CASAVSGANVLTF

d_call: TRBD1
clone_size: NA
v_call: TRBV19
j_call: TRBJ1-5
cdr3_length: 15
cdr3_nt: TGTGCCAGTAGCCCCACAGGGGCTAGCAATCAGCCCCAGCATTTT
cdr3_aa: CASSPTGASNQPQHF

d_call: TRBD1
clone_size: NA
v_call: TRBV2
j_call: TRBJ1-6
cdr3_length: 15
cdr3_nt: TGTGCCAGCAGTGGATCAGGGGGTGTTAATTCACCCCTCCACTTT
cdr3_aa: CASSGSGGVNSPLHF

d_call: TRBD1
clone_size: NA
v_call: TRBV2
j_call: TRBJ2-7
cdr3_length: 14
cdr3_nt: TGTGCCAGCAGTGAGCGGGACAGGGCCGACGAGCAGTACTTC
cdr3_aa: CASSERDRADEQYF

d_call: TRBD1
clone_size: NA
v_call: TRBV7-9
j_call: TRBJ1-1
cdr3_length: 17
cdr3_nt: TGTGCCAGCAGCCCCGGACAGGGGGCTCTTGTGAACACTGAAGCTTTCTTT
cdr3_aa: CASSPGQGALVNTEAFF

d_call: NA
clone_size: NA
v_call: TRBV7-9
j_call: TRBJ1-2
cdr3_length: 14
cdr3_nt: TGTGCCAGCAGCTTAGTTGGTCAGGGAGGAGGCTACACCTTC
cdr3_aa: CASSLVGQGGGYTF

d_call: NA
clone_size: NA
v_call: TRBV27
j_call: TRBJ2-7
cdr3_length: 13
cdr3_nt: TGTGCCAGCAGTCCAAGACAGACTCTAGGGCAGTACTTC
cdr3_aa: CASSPRQTLGQYF

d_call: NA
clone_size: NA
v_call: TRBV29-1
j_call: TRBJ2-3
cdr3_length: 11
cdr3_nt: TGCAGCGTCTCAGGGAAAGATACGCAGTATTTT
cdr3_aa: CSVSGKDTQYF

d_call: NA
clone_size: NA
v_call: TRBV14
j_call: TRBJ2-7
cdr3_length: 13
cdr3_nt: TGTGCCAGCTCCGAACAGTACTCCTACGAGCAGTACTTC
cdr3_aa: CASSEQYSYEQYF

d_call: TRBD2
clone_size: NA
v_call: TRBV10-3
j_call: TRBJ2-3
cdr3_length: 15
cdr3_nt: TGTGCCATCAGTGGACTAGCGGGGGGGGCAGATACGCAGTATTTT
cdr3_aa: CAISGLAGGADTQYF

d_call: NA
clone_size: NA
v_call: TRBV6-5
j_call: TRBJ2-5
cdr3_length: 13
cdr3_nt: TGTGCCAGCAGTTACGGAGGGTCGGAGACCCAGTACTTC
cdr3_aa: CASSYGGSETQYF

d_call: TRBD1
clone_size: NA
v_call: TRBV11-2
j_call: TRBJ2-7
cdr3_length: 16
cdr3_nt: TGTGCCAGCAGCTTAGATGGGGACAGGGTATCTTACGAGCAGTACTTC
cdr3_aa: CASSLDGDRVSYEQYF

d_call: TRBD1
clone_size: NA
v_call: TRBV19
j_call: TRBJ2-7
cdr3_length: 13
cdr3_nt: TGTGCCACAGGGGACAGAAGAACGTACGAGCAGTACTTC
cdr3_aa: CATGDRRTYEQYF

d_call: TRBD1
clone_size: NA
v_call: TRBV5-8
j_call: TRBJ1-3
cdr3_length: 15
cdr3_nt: TGTGCCAGCAGCCCTCCCGTAGGACAGGGTGGGACCATATATTTT
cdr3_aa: CASSPPVGQGGTIYF

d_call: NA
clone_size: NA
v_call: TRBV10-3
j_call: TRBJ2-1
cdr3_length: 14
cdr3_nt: TGTGCCATCAGTGAGCGCGGGCAGTACAATGAGCAGTTCTTC
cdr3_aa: CAISERGQYNEQFF

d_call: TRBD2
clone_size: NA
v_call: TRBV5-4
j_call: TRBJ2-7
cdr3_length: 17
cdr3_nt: TGTGCCAGCAGGGGCCCCCGGGGCGGGGGGGTACCCTACGAGCAGTACTTC
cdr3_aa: CASRGPRGGGVPYEQYF

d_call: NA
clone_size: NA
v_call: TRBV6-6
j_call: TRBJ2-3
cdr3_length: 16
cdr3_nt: TGTGCCAGCAGTTACTCCCAAGGTCGGGGCACAGATACGCAGTATTTT
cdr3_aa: CASSYSQGRGTDTQYF

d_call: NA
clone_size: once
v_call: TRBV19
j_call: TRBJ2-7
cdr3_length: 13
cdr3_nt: TGTGCCAGTAGTATGGGGGCGGGGGACGAGCAGTACTTC
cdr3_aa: CASSMGAGDEQYF

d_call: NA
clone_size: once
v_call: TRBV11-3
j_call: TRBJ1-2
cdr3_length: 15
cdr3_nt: TGTGCCAGCAGCTTAGGTACAGGTGTCTTCTATGGCTACACCTTC
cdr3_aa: CASSLGTGVFYGYTF